This entry lists 24 T cell receptor beta chains sequenced from one sample in a study of T cells after yellow fever vaccination. MiXCR, run by TCRdb on the 5' RACE reads, gives a single entry per CDR3 protein. The sample lists almost 600,000 distinct CDR3 sequences, roughly 14% occurring once. This specimen was PBMCs, taken on the day of the yellow fever booster vaccination. Source of these receptors: a man aged 25 to 45 who received the YFV17D yellow fever vaccine.

J is TRBJ2-1 and V is TRBV5-1; 8 bases are a match to TRBD2. V trimming: 1 base; J trimming: 10 bases; junction bases outside the gene matches: 7. The CDR3 is 14 residues long. Germline V gives CDR1 SGHRS, CDR2 YFSETQ. The CDR3 region has the DNA TGCGCCAGCAGCTTGATACTAGCGGAAGTAGAGCAGTTCTTC. Translating it yields CASSLILAEVEQFF.

The rearrangement uses TRBV7-6 and TRBJ2-7, with TRBD1 as a possible D gene (6 bases). The ends were cut back, 5 bases at V and 0 bases at J, with 17 bases in the middle. CDR3 length: 16 residues. From germline, CDR1 is SGHVS and CDR2 FNYEAQ. CDR3 in amino acids: CASSPSGGSSSYEQYF. CDR3 coding DNA: TGTGCCAGCAGCCCCAGTGGGGGCTCCAGCTCCTACGAGCAGTACTTC.

This clonotype was detected a few times. The chain employs TRBV5-5 and TRBJ2-3, with D possibly TRBD2 on 7 matching bases. This CDR3 is 15 amino acids long. The germline CDR1 and CDR2 sequences are SGHKS and YYEKEE (reference sequence). V was trimmed by 0 bases and J by 5 bases, leaving 13 bases between them. The CDR3 bases are TGTGCCAGCAGCTTGGCGCGGGGGCAGTTAGATACGCAGTATTTT. Its protein is CASSLARGQLDTQYF.

This clonotype came up a few times. V gene TRBV24-1 combines with J gene TRBJ2-2, with D perhaps matching TRBD1 (6 bases). Trimming took 3 bases from V and 6 from J, leaving 13 bases between them. Germline assignment: CDR1 KGHDR and CDR2 SFDVKD. CDR3 size: 15 residues. The CDR3 loop reads CATSDNRVSSGELFF. CDR3 bases: TGTGCCACCAGTGATAACAGGGTCTCGTCCGGGGAGCTGTTTTTT.

This rearrangement joins TRBV11-2 to TRBJ2-7; maybe TRBD1 (5 bases). This CDR3 spans 14 amino acids. V was cut by 0 bases and J by 7 bases, with 13 bases left in between. From germline, CDR1 is SGHAT and CDR2 FQNNGV. The CDR3 sequence: CASSLEPSGLEQYF. CDR3 DNA: TGTGCCAGCAGCTTAGAACCTTCAGGGTTAGAGCAGTACTTC.

This clonotype was found a few times. This chain joins TRBV10-3 and TRBJ2-4, with D tentatively TRBD2 (6 bases). The CDR3 totals 18 residues. Germline-derived CDR1 and CDR2 are ENHRY and SYGVKD. Trimming took off 3 bases at V and 0 bases at J, with 18 bases between the two ends. The CDR3 is CAISEPRGSGGAKNIQYF. Written as DNA, the CDR3 is TGTGCCATCAGTGAACCCCGCGGTAGCGGAGGAGCCAAAAACATTCAGTACTTC.

The chain employs TRBV5-1 and TRBJ1-1; a possible D gene is TRBD1 (6 bases). Germline CDR1 is SGHRS and CDR2 is YFSETQ. V lost 2 bases to trimming and J lost 2 bases, with 13 bases between them. There are 15 residues in the CDR3. The CDR3 here is CASSFSAGANTEAFF. As DNA, the CDR3 is TGCGCCAGCAGCTTTTCAGCAGGGGCTAACACTGAAGCTTTCTTT.

This clonotype has only a few counts. The rearrangement links TRBV12-5 to TRBJ2-7, with 7 positions matching TRBD1. The CDR3 runs 17 residues. Germline CDR1 LGHNT, CDR2 FRNRAP. The J segment lost 3 bases and the V segment lost 1 base, leaving 12 bases of the junction unmatched. The CDR3 is CASGLGTGTVHDYEQYF. The CDR3 DNA sequence: TGTGCTAGTGGTTTGGGGACCGGGACAGTCCATGACTACGAGCAGTACTTC.

This clonotype has a handful of counts. The chain combines TRBV7-2 with TRBJ2-1; 9 nucleotides agree with TRBD2. The CDR3 consists of 16 residues. Per the germline V gene, CDR1 is SGHTA and CDR2 is FQGNSA. V trimming: 2 bases; J trimming: 2 bases; junction bases outside the gene matches: 4. The CDR3 sequence: CASSLQVAGAYNEQFF. In nucleotides, the CDR3 is TGTGCCAGCAGCTTACAGGTAGCGGGGGCCTACAATGAGCAGTTCTTC.

The chain has TRBV7-8 and TRBJ2-2, with D maybe TRBD2 (5 bases). The length of the CDR3 is 16 residues. The V gene's germline CDR1 is SGHVS and CDR2 FQNEAQ. Trimming left V 5 bases short and J 4 bases short, with 17 bases between. The CDR3 DNA sequence: TGTGCCAGCAGCCACCTCCGGCTAGCTTTCACCGGGGAGCTGTTTTTT. Protein sequence: CASSHLRLAFTGELFF.

V and J are TRBV5-1 and TRBJ2-5, with unresolved D. CDR1 and CDR2 (germline): SGHRS, YFSETQ. The length of the CDR3 is 14 residues. Trimming left V 4 bases short and J 2 bases short, with 12 bases between. CDR3 sequence (DNA): TGCGCCAGCAGCCCTACGCCGAATCAAGAGACCCAGTACTTC. Encoded protein: CASSPTPNQETQYF.

In its sample, this clonotype was seen a few times. This rearrangement joins TRBV9 to TRBJ2-3, with TRBD2 matching over 9 bases. CDR1 is SGDLS and CDR2 is YYNGEE in the germline V gene. CDR3 length: 16 residues. V shed 4 bases, J shed 0 bases, and the junction held 6 bases outside the gene matches. The CDR3 DNA reads as TGTGCCAGCAGCTCCCTGACTAGCGGTAGCACAGATACGCAGTATTTT. Residues: CASSSLTSGSTDTQYF.

The CDR3 DNA is TGTGCCAGCAGCTTAGAACAGGGGGCGCATGGCTACACCTTC. It specifies CASSLEQGAHGYTF. V usage is TRBV7-2 and J usage is TRBJ1-2; TRBD1 aligns across 9 bases. The germline V gene encodes CDR1 SGHTA and CDR2 FQGNSA. Trimming at V came to 1 base and at J to 6 bases, leaving 3 bases not matched to a gene. CDR3 length: 14 amino acids.

This clonotype was observed a few times. The rearrangement links TRBV7-9 to TRBJ2-1; 10 positions match TRBD2. The junction had 4 bases not matched to a gene; V was cut back by 5 bases and J by 6 bases. This CDR3 is 14 amino acids long. CDR1 SEHNR and CDR2 FQNEAQ come from the germline V gene (reference sequence). Here the CDR3 DNA reads TGTGCCAGCAGCCAGGGACTAGCGTTCAATGAGCAGTTCTTC. It specifies CASSQGLAFNEQFF.

In its sample, this clonotype was seen many times. The rearrangement joins TRBV20-1 to TRBJ2-7; TRBD2 matches 11 bases. The ends lost 3 bases at V and 1 base at J; junction bases unmatched: 5. This CDR3 spans 15 amino acids. Per the germline V gene, CDR1 is DFQATT and CDR2 is SNEGSKA (reference sequence). The CDR3 loop reads CSARDSGRGSYEQYF. CDR3 sequence (DNA): TGCAGTGCTAGGGATAGCGGGAGGGGGTCCTACGAGCAGTACTTC.

In this sample, this clonotype turned up a few times. The chain uses TRBV20-1 and TRBJ1-5; D unclear. The CDR3 loop spans 14 amino acids. V was pared by 3 bases and J by 1 base, with 10 bases between. The germline CDR1 and CDR2 sequences are DFQATT and SNEGSKA (reference sequence). The CDR3 sequence: CSARQTSSNQPQHF. The DNA for the CDR3 is TGCAGTGCTAGGCAGACTTCGAGCAATCAGCCCCAGCATTTT.

This clonotype was seen a handful of times. The chain recombines TRBV9 with TRBJ2-3; D unresolved. Germline V gene lookup returns CDR1 SGDLS and CDR2 YYNGEE. V lost 4 bases, J lost 3 bases, and 6 bases lay in between. CDR3 length equals 12 residues. In DNA, the CDR3 is TGTGCCAGCAGCAAAGGGACAGATACGCAGTATTTT. As protein: CASSKGTDTQYF.

Only a few counts were recorded for this clonotype. This chain connects TRBV7-6 to TRBJ2-1; TRBD2 aligns across 15 bases. Looked up from germline, CDR1 is SGHVS and CDR2 is FNYEAQ. V was clipped by 4 bases and J by 2 bases; unmatched bases: 3. CDR3 length: 17 amino acids. CDR3 loop: CASSYGLAGGPYNEQFF. The DNA of the CDR3 is TGTGCCAGCAGCTACGGACTAGCGGGAGGGCCCTACAATGAGCAGTTCTTC.

The table lists this clonotype with a few counts. The chain combines TRBV2 with TRBJ2-1, with D unresolved. Trimming removed 0 bases at V and 0 bases at J, with 12 bases between. Per the germline V gene, CDR1 is SNHLY and CDR2 is FYNNEI. This CDR3 spans 17 amino acids. CDR3 nucleotide sequence: TGTGCCAGCAGTGAAGCTTCGGGCGGCCTCTCCTACAATGAGCAGTTCTTC. It translates to CASSEASGGLSYNEQFF. The full variable domain, rest sourced from reference TRBV2 and TRBJ2-1, is EPEVTQTPSHQVTQMGQEVILRCVPISNHLYFYWYRQILGQKVEFLVSFYNNEISEKSEIFDDQFSVERPDGSNFTLKIRSTKLEDSAMYFCASSEASGGLSYNEQFFGPGTRLTVL.

The chain couples TRBV29-1 to TRBJ1-5; tentatively, D is TRBD1 (5 bases). The CDR3 has 13 amino acids. Looked up from germline, CDR1 is SQVTM and CDR2 is ANQGSEA. Between the trimmed V and J ends, which lost 4 bases and 6 bases, there was a span of 13 bases. The CDR3 DNA reads as TGCAGCGTTGGGTCGGGGCTCGCTCAGCCCCAGCATTTT. This translates into CSVGSGLAQPQHF.

V is TRBV5-1 and J is TRBJ2-2; 7 bases are a match to TRBD2. The V segment lost 4 bases and the J segment 10 bases; nucleotides outside the gene matches: 13. Germline V gives CDR1 SGHRS, CDR2 YFSETQ. The CDR3 is 15 residues long. The CDR3 region has the DNA TGCGCCAGCAGCGGTGTGGGAGGGAGAGAGGAGGAGCTGTTTTTT. Protein product: CASSGVGGREEELFF. The full variable domain, rest sourced from reference TRBV5-1 and TRBJ2-2, is KAGVTQTPRYLIKTRGQQVTLSCSPISGHRSVSWYQQTPGQGLQFLFEYFSETQRNKGNFPGRFSGRQFSNSRSEMNVSTLELGDSALYLCASSGVGGREEELFFGEGSRLTVL.

There are a few counts of this clonotype. The rearrangement uses TRBV10-3 and TRBJ2-5, with D unresolved. Trimming pared 4 bases from V and 0 bases from J, leaving 6 bases between. The germline V gene has CDR1 ENHRY and CDR2 SYGVKD. The CDR3 loop spans 13 amino acids. CDR3 amino acids: CAISVRNQETQYF. CDR3 coding DNA: TGTGCCATCAGTGTCCGGAACCAAGAGACCCAGTACTTC.

DNA of the CDR3: TGCAGCGTTGTGACTAGCGGGAACTTCGGGGAGCTGTTTTTT. Its protein is CSVVTSGNFGELFF. V is TRBV29-1 and J is TRBJ2-2; 11 bases are a match to TRBD2. The CDR3 is 14 residues long. V gave up 4 bases and J gave up 7 bases; unmatched junction bases: 5. Germline-derived CDR1 and CDR2 are SQVTM and ANQGSEA.

The V call is TRBV9, the J call TRBJ2-1; 9 bases match TRBD2. This CDR3 spans 15 amino acids. Germline trimming cut 3 bases from V and 4 bases from J; bases unmatched to any gene: 5. Looked up from germline, CDR1 is SGDLS and CDR2 is YYNGEE. CDR3 in amino acids: CASSASTSGYNEQFF. The CDR3 nucleotides read TGTGCCAGCAGCGCCTCGACTAGCGGTTACAATGAGCAGTTCTTC.